One sample yielded the 4 T cell receptor beta chains listed below, sequenced in a study of T cells after posttransplantation cyclophosphamide. Controls had myeloablative marrow grafts with methotrexate and calcineurin inhibitor, sampled at 1 year. TCRdb's table, derived via immunoSEQ multiplex PCR, lists solely in-frame clones and lacks some. The sample has over 20,000 clones, 80% to 90% seen once. The sequenced sample was PBMCs, obtained roughly a year after allogeneic stem cell transplant with calcineurin inhibitor and methotrexate. All receptors come from a female patient aged 30 to 45 who received an allogeneic stem cell transplant from an unrelated donor, was CMV-positive, and had acute and chronic GVHD. Some T cells may be transferred from the graft donor.

The chain recombines TRBV5-1 with TRBJ1-2; D remains unclear. The germline CDR1 and CDR2 sequences are SGHRS and YFSETQ. The V gene lost 1 base and the J gene lost 0 bases, with 10 bases spanning the gap. This CDR3 has 15 residues. The CDR3 here is CASSLSRGANYGYTF. The DNA of the CDR3 is TGCGCCAGCAGCTTGTCCCGCGGCGCTAACTATGGCTACACCTTC.

This clone came up once. This rearrangement joins TRBV29-1 to TRBJ1-1; 7 bases match TRBD1. Losses at the gene ends were 7 bases for V and 4 bases for J; bases not matched to a gene: 6. Per germline, CDR1 SQVTM and CDR2 ANQGSEA. The CDR3 is 12 amino acids. The CDR3 sequence: CSGDTGATEAFF. DNA of the CDR3: TGCAGCGGTGATACAGGGGCCACTGAAGCTTTCTTT.

The chain couples TRBV30 to TRBJ1-3; no reliable D call. V was cut by 1 base and J by 8 bases, with 12 bases left in between. The CDR3 consists of 13 residues. Germline V lookup: CDR1 GTSNPN, CDR2 SVGIG (reference sequence). DNA of the CDR3: TGTGCCTGGAGTGGTGGTCGGGGATACACCATATATTTT. Translation: CAWSGGRGYTIYF.

CDR3 coding DNA: TGTGCCACCAGCAGAGATCGCGGGCCAGACAGGGAGACCCAGTACTTC. It is translated as CATSRDRGPDRETQYF. The chain joins TRBV15 to TRBJ2-5; D might be TRBD1 (6 bases). The CDR3 totals 16 residues. The ends were cut back, 0 bases at V and 5 bases at J, with 16 bases in the middle. Germline V CDR1 and CDR2: LNHNV, YYDKDF (reference sequence).